Listed below are T cell receptor beta chains from one sample, sequenced in a study of prognosis after radiotherapy for stage I lung cancer. One entry per CDR3 protein, called by TCRdb with MiXCR from the multiplex PCR reads. In the table there are 13,000 to 15,000 distinct CDR3 sequences, around 33% of which are singletons. The sequences come from PBMCs, collected before or after stereotactic body radiation therapy (not recorded which). Receptor source: a donor of 50 years or more with non-small cell lung cancer. The CDR3 runs from the conserved cysteine through the conserved F or W. A D gene is named only where the DNA matches it firmly. Clone size is not always given. Where it is, it says once, few, many or a class for expanded clones.

v_call	j_call	clone_size	d_call	cdr3_nt	cdr3_aa
TRBV19	TRBJ2-7	medium-sized	TRBD1	TGTGCCAGTAGTATGACCGGGACAGGGTACGAGCAGTACTTC	CASSMTGTGYEQYF
TRBV6-5	TRBJ2-1	-	-	TGTGCCAGCAGTTACTCGAAAGGGGTACCGACAAAGGAGCAGTTCTTC	CASSYSKGVPTKEQFF
TRBV7-9	TRBJ2-3	many	TRBD2	TGTGCCAACGGGGGGGCGACGGGCACAGATACGCAGTATTTT	CANGGATGTDTQYF
TRBV19	TRBJ1-2	many	TRBD1	TGTGCCAGTAGTATGCACAGGGGGCTGGACTATGGCTACACCTTC	CASSMHRGLDYGYTF
TRBV15	TRBJ2-7	many	-	TGTGCCACCAGCAGAGATCTGCGAGGGGACGAGCAGTACTTC	CATSRDLRGDEQYF
TRBV2	TRBJ1-3	-	-	TGTGCCAGAAGTGAAAAACCCGGCAGGGGATCTGGAAACACCATATATTTT	CARSEKPGRGSGNTIYF
TRBV29-1	TRBJ1-2	many	TRBD1	TGCAGCGCAAAAGGGGGCAGTACCTATGGCTACACCTTC	CSAKGGSTYGYTF
TRBV20-1	TRBJ2-7	many	TRBD2	TGCAGTGCTAGAGATCTGGGGGGGGGGACCTACGAGCAGTACTTC	CSARDLGGGTYEQYF
TRBV19	TRBJ2-1	-	TRBD2	TGTCCCAGTAGTAAACTAGCGGGAGTGCACAATGAGCAGTTCTTC	CPSSKLAGVHNEQFF
TRBV19	TRBJ1-5	many	TRBD1	TGTGCCAGTAGTACACGGACAGGGGCCCGAACCAATCAGCCCCAGCATTTT	CASSTRTGARTNQPQHF
TRBV27	TRBJ2-3	medium-sized	TRBD1	TGTGCCAGCAGTATACAGGGGGATACGCAGTATTTT	CASSIQGDTQYF
TRBV7-9	TRBJ2-4	many	-	TGTGCCAGCAGCTTAAGGGATCGACCATCAGGAGGGAACATTCAGTACTTC	CASSLRDRPSGGNIQYF
TRBV6-5	TRBJ2-7	medium-sized	-	TGTGCCAGCAGTTACTCTGGGGGCGAGCAGTACTTC	CASSYSGGEQYF
TRBV5-1	TRBJ1-1	medium-sized	-	TGCGCCAGCAGCTTGGGCGGTGTGAACACTGAAGCTTTCTTT	CASSLGGVNTEAFF
TRBV20-1	TRBJ2-7	-	-	TGCAGTGCTAGCAATAGTGGGAGCCAAATTTTTGATCAGTACTTC	CSASNSGSQIFDQYF
TRBV6-1	TRBJ2-3	once	-	TGTGCCAGCATTGGGTTAGCAGATACGCAGTATTTT	CASIGLADTQYF
TRBV2	TRBJ2-1	medium-sized	TRBD2	TGTGCCAGCAGTGATTTAGCGGGAGCGAATGAGCAGTTCTTC	CASSDLAGANEQFF
TRBV7-6	TRBJ2-5	many	-	TGTGCCAGTCAACTGGGGATACAAGAGACCCAGTACTTC	CASQLGIQETQYF
TRBV10-2	TRBJ2-3	many	-	TGCGCCAGCAGGGGACACAACACAGATACGCAGTATTTT	CASRGHNTDTQYF